Below are 7 T cell receptor beta chains sequenced from a single sample in a study of T-cell memory formation after mild COVID-19. Using its own MiXCR run on the 5' RACE reads, TCRdb lists one record per CDR3 protein. The data show 110,000 to 150,000 distinct CDR3 sequences, 20% to 25% seen once. The sample taken for sequencing was PBMCs or a T cell subset sorted from them (not recorded which). The receptors derive from an adult woman who had mild COVID-19 (a few samples of this study predate the infection). Cell type and time point are not known.

This clonotype was observed a handful of times. The V call is TRBV30, the J call TRBJ1-2; D gene ambiguous. Germline CDR1 reads GTSNPN; CDR2 reads SVGIG (reference sequence). Trimming took 5 bases from V and 2 from J, leaving 9 bases between them. The CDR3 has 12 amino acids. CDR3 DNA sequence: TGTGCCTGGGCGGGCAGAAACTATGGCTACACCTTC. Translated, it gives CAWAGRNYGYTF.

The chain links TRBV19 to TRBJ2-7, with TRBD1 identical over 7 bases. Germline V CDR1 and CDR2: LNHDA, SQIVND (reference sequence). J lost 5 bases, V lost 3 bases, and 13 bases had no gene match. There are 16 residues in the CDR3. The CDR3 reads CASSMHRGTERDEQYF. The CDR3 DNA sequence: TGTGCCAGTAGTATGCATAGGGGGACAGAAAGAGACGAGCAGTACTTC.

This clonotype was counted between two and nine times. The chain carries TRBV29-1 and TRBJ2-7; 7 positions match TRBD2. V shed 1 base, J shed 0 bases, and the junction held 0 bases outside the gene matches. Germline V gene data show CDR1 as SQVTM and CDR2 as ANQGSEA. This CDR3 contains 13 residues. CDR3 DNA sequence: TGCAGCGTTGAAGGGGACTACTCCTACGAGCAGTACTTC. Translation: CSVEGDYSYEQYF.

This clonotype was observed many times. The J gene is TRBJ2-1, the V gene TRBV4-2, with 8 nucleotides matching TRBD2. V was clipped by 0 bases and J by 8 bases; unmatched bases: 0. In germline, CDR1 is LGHNA, CDR2 YNFKEQ. The CDR3 runs to 13 residues. CDR3 sequence: CASSQDGGDEQFF. The CDR3 bases are TGTGCCAGCAGCCAAGACGGGGGGGATGAGCAGTTCTTC.

This sequence joins TRBV7-9 and TRBJ2-3, with unresolved D. Germline CDR1 SEHNR, CDR2 FQNEAQ (reference sequence). Between the trimmed V and J ends, which lost 7 bases and 11 bases, there was a span of 10 bases. The CDR3 totals 10 residues. In DNA, the CDR3 is TGTGCCAGCACCCTTGTAGAGCAGTATTTT. Protein sequence: CASTLVEQYF. Drawing the rest from reference TRBV7-9 and TRBJ2-3, the complete variable domain is DTGVSQNPRHKITKRGQNVTFRCDPISEHNRLYWYRQTLGQGPEFLTYFQNEAQLEKSRLLSDRFSAERPKGSFSTLEIQRTEQGDSAMYLCASTLVEQYFGPGTRLTVL.

V and J are TRBV7-9 and TRBJ2-6; D remains unclear. This CDR3 comprises 16 residues. The germline V gene has CDR1 SEHNR and CDR2 FQNEAQ (reference sequence). The V gene lost 3 bases and the J gene lost 0 bases, with 9 bases spanning the gap. The CDR3 loop is CASSFTDPSGANVLTF. The DNA for the CDR3 is TGTGCCAGCAGCTTTACAGATCCCTCTGGGGCCAACGTCCTGACTTTC.

This chain connects TRBV27 to TRBJ2-1; TRBD1 matches 8 bases. The CDR3 runs to 14 residues. After removal of 9 bases from V and 7 bases from J, the junction contained 11 bases not matched to a gene. Germline loops: CDR1 MNHEY, CDR2 SMNVEV (reference sequence). This CDR3 reads CASCGRGQFNEQFF. The CDR3 DNA is TGTGCCAGTTGCGGCAGGGGGCAATTTAATGAGCAGTTCTTC.